The 31 T cell receptor beta chains in this list originate from one sample, sequenced in a study of cytomegalovirus exposure and HLA in healthy donors (TCRdb year 2017). Library creation used the immunoSEQ multiplex PCR assay. For the multiplex PCR, a mixture combining 60 forward primers for TCR Vbeta segments and 13 reverse primers for TCR Jbeta segments was used. TCRdb provides this immuneACCESS table in a form limited to in-frame rearrangements. Some clones are lacking; in checked studies, under half of them reflect an unresolved V gene, and why the rest are absent is not known. The sample table shows roughly 200,000 clones, and over 65% are seen once. The ten largest make up roughly 3.5% of the sample. Sequencing used PBMCs. These receptors originate from a woman in her sixties in good health and CMV-seropositive.

This rearrangement joins TRBV30 to TRBJ2-1; TRBD2 agrees at 8 bases. This CDR3 region has 14 residues. The J segment lost 7 bases and the V segment lost 1 base, leaving 6 bases of the junction unmatched. The germline gives CDR1 GTSNPN, CDR2 SVGIG (reference sequence). Written as DNA, the CDR3 is TGTGCCTGGAGTGCTAGCGGGCCTCCTAATGAGCAGTTCTTC. Translation gives CAWSASGPPNEQFF. Looking up the rest from reference TRBV30 and TRBJ2-1 gives the full variable domain: SQTIHQWPATLVQPVGSPLSLECTVEGTSNPNLYWYRQAAGRGLQLLFYSVGIGQISSEVPQNLSASRPQDRQFILSSKKLLLSDSGFYLCAWSASGPPNEQFFGPGTRLTVL.

In its sample, this clone was seen once. The chain has TRBV19 and TRBJ2-1; TRBD2 aligns across 7 bases. CDR1 and CDR2 (germline): LNHDA, SQIVND (reference sequence). This CDR3 is built from 14 residues. After removal of 6 bases from V and 2 bases from J, the junction contained 4 bases not matched to a gene. The CDR3 DNA sequence: TGTGCCAGTAGGTCGCGGGGGACCTACAATGAGCAGTTCTTC. Amino acid sequence: CASRSRGTYNEQFF. Filled out from reference TRBV19 and TRBJ2-1, the complete variable domain reads DGGITQSPKYLFRKEGQNVTLSCEQNLNHDAMYWYRQDPGQGLRLIYYSQIVNDFQKGDIAEGYSVSREKKESFPLTVTSAQKNPTAFYLCASRSRGTYNEQFFGPGTRLTVL.

The table lists this clone with a few counts. The chain recombines TRBV5-4 with TRBJ1-6; the match to TRBD1 covers 8 bases. J was trimmed by 4 bases and V by 7 bases; bases with no gene match: 10. The CDR3 length is 16 residues. Germline V CDR1 and CDR2: SGHNT, YYREEE (reference sequence). The CDR3 region is CASAPAGGSYNSPLHF. CDR3 bases: TGTGCCAGCGCTCCGGCAGGGGGCTCGTATAATTCACCCCTCCACTTT.

The chain combines TRBV28 with TRBJ1-1; unclear D gene. Germline lookup yields CDR1 MDHEN and CDR2 SYDVKM. The ends were cut back, 6 bases at V and 1 base at J, with 9 bases in the middle. The CDR3 is 13 residues long. CDR3 sequence: CASSLVRNTEAFF. CDR3 DNA: TGTGCCAGCAGCCTGGTGAGGAACACTGAAGCTTTCTTT.

The sample holds one count of this clone. The CDR3 reads CSVGSVESYEQYF. The CDR3, as DNA: TGCAGCGTTGGTTCCGTAGAGTCCTACGAGCAGTACTTC. This rearrangement joins TRBV29-1 to TRBJ2-7; no definite D call. The CDR3 loop spans 13 amino acids. Trimming cost V 4 bases and J 1 base, with 11 bases left between them. CDR1 SQVTM and CDR2 ANQGSEA come from the germline V gene.

The chain links TRBV10-3 to TRBJ2-3; 9 positions agree with TRBD1. After removal of 7 bases from V and 2 bases from J, the junction contained 4 bases not matched to a gene. The length of the CDR3 is 14 residues. Germline V gives CDR1 ENHRY, CDR2 SYGVKD. The CDR3 loop is CAIKGQGPTDTQYF. CDR3 bases: TGTGCCATCAAGGGACAGGGACCCACAGATACGCAGTATTTT.

The chain combines TRBV30 with TRBJ2-5, with D possibly matching TRBD1 (7 bases). The CDR3 length is 15 residues. Germline V gene data show CDR1 as GTSNPN and CDR2 as SVGIG (reference sequence). V dropped 5 bases and J dropped 4 bases, with 20 bases sitting between them. The CDR3 DNA is TGTGCCTGGGGGGACTTTGGAAGACAGGGAGAGACCCAGTACTTC. Residues: CAWGDFGRQGETQYF.

The chain carries TRBV5-8 and TRBJ1-5, with no clear D. CDR3 length equals 13 residues. Per germline, CDR1 SGHTS and CDR2 YDEGEE. The V end lost 0 bases, the J end lost 7 bases, and 8 bases lay between the germline ends. The CDR3 sequence: CASSLGRVQPQHF. The DNA of the CDR3 is TGTGCCAGCAGCTTGGGGAGGGTCCAGCCCCAGCATTTT.

The J gene is TRBJ2-2, the V gene TRBV5-6; 13 nucleotides match TRBD2. J was trimmed by 5 bases and V by 3 bases; bases with no gene match: 7. Germline V lookup: CDR1 SGHDT, CDR2 YYEEEE. CDR3 length: 17 amino acids. The DNA for the CDR3 is TGTGCCAGCAGCTGGGGACTAGCGGGAACGGGGACCGGGGAGCTGTTTTTT. Translated: CASSWGLAGTGTGELFF. Full variable domain (remainder filled in from reference TRBV5-6 and TRBJ2-2): DAGVTQSPTHLIKTRGQQVTLRCSPKSGHDTVSWYQQALGQGPQFIFQYYEEEERQRGNFPDRFSGHQFPNYSSELNVNALLLGDSALYLCASSWGLAGTGTGELFFGEGSRLTVL.

This clone appeared a single time. CDR3 DNA: TGCGCCAGCAGCGTGGACAGTAATCAGCCCCAGCATTTT. Protein product: CASSVDSNQPQHF. This sequence joins TRBV5-1 and TRBJ1-5; TRBD1 is a possible D gene (6 bases). CDR1 and CDR2 (germline): SGHRS, YFSETQ. The CDR3 spans 13 residues. V lost 4 bases, J lost 4 bases, and 9 bases lay in between.

The J gene is TRBJ2-1, the V gene TRBV11-2, with 10 positions matching TRBD2. The CDR3 totals 17 residues. V shed 1 base, J shed 0 bases, and the junction held 3 bases outside the gene matches. Germline V gene data show CDR1 as SGHAT and CDR2 as FQNNGV. The CDR3 DNA follows: TGTGCCAGCAGCTTAGGAGCGGGGGGGCCCTCCTACAATGAGCAGTTCTTC. As protein: CASSLGAGGPSYNEQFF.

The chain links TRBV28 to TRBJ1-1; tentative D call: TRBD1 (6 bases). V lost 6 bases, J lost 3 bases, and 14 bases lay in between. Germline lookup yields CDR1 MDHEN and CDR2 SYDVKM. This CDR3 is built from 14 residues. The CDR3 DNA reads as TGTGCCAGCAGCTACAGGGTTGGGGACACTGAAGCTTTCTTT. This encodes CASSYRVGDTEAFF.

This clone appeared a few times. The V call is TRBV7-8, the J call TRBJ1-1, with 9 nucleotides matching TRBD1. CDR3 length equals 15 residues. Germline assignment: CDR1 SGHVS and CDR2 FQNEAQ. The trim removed 5 bases at V and 6 bases at J, leaving 10 bases unmatched. CDR3 bases: TGTGCCAGCAGCCGACGGACAGGGGATAATGCTGAAGCTTTCTTT. Encoded protein: CASSRRTGDNAEAFF.

This chain links TRBV30 with TRBJ1-5; TRBD1 might be the D (6 bases). V lost 0 bases and J lost 2, with 17 bases in between. The V gene's germline CDR1 is GTSNPN and CDR2 SVGIG (reference sequence). The CDR3 contains 17 residues. The CDR3 here is CAWSVSRDNSGNQPQHF. The DNA of the CDR3 is TGTGCCTGGAGTGTATCCAGGGACAACTCAGGCAATCAGCCCCAGCATTTT.

V is TRBV18 and J is TRBJ1-5; D possibly corresponds to TRBD1 (6 bases). CDR1 is KGHSH, CDR2 LQKENI, per germline. The CDR3 loop spans 15 amino acids. V lost 2 bases and J lost 3, with 11 bases in between. The CDR3 is CASSPLTGPNQPQHF. The CDR3 DNA is TGTGCCAGCTCACCATTGACAGGCCCCAATCAGCCCCAGCATTTT.

This clone was observed a handful of times. The gene calls are TRBV7-9 and TRBJ2-7, with D possibly TRBD1 on 6 matching bases. CDR1 and CDR2 (germline): SEHNR, FQNEAQ (reference sequence). This CDR3 region has 14 residues. Trimming cost V 5 bases and J 4 bases, with 15 bases left between them. The CDR3 region has the DNA TGTGCCAGCAGCCGGACAGACGGCCCTTACGAGCAGTACTTC. Protein product: CASSRTDGPYEQYF. The whole variable domain, filled in from reference TRBV7-9 and TRBJ2-7, reads DTGVSQNPRHKITKRGQNVTFRCDPISEHNRLYWYRQTLGQGPEFLTYFQNEAQLEKSRLLSDRFSAERPKGSFSTLEIQRTEQGDSAMYLCASSRTDGPYEQYFGPGTRLTVT.

This rearrangement joins TRBV27 to TRBJ2-1; a possible D gene is TRBD2 (6 bases). CDR1 MNHEY and CDR2 SMNVEV come from the germline V gene (reference sequence). The CDR3 has 12 amino acids. Between the trimmed V and J ends, which lost 6 bases and 6 bases, there was a span of 9 bases. In DNA, the CDR3 is TGTGCCAGCAGCCGGGACTCCAATGAGCAGTTCTTC. This encodes CASSRDSNEQFF.

The chain is built from TRBV5-5 and TRBJ1-6; TRBD1 agrees at 9 bases. This CDR3 is 16 amino acids long. The germline V gene encodes CDR1 SGHKS and CDR2 YYEKEE (reference sequence). J gave up 9 bases and V 3 bases, and 10 bases lay outside the gene matches. The CDR3 reads CASSSRPRQGGSPLHF. CDR3 coding DNA: TGTGCCAGCAGCTCCCGACCTCGACAGGGGGGTTCACCCCTCCACTTT.

The V and J genes are TRBV6-5 and TRBJ1-5; 7 bases line up with TRBD1. The CDR3 spans 15 residues. Germline V gene data show CDR1 as MNHEY and CDR2 as SVGAGI. The trim removed 0 bases at V and 7 bases at J, leaving 6 bases unmatched. The DNA of the CDR3 is TGTGCCAGCAGTTACTCAGGGGGCGCCGGACAGCCCCAGCATTTT. It is translated as CASSYSGGAGQPQHF.

This clone was seen a handful of times. The chain uses TRBV30 and TRBJ2-5, with a possible D match to TRBD2 (7 bases). The CDR3 consists of 14 residues. Trimming pared 0 bases from V and 5 bases from J, leaving 13 bases between. Germline V lookup: CDR1 GTSNPN, CDR2 SVGIG (reference sequence). CDR3 sequence reads: CAWSVIGGAETQYF. DNA for the CDR3: TGTGCCTGGAGTGTCATAGGGGGGGCGGAGACCCAGTACTTC.

The chain is built from TRBV13 and TRBJ2-7, with TRBD2 matching over 8 bases. The V segment lost 6 bases and the J segment 7 bases; nucleotides outside the gene matches: 8. CDR1 and CDR2 (germline): PRHDT, FYEKMQ (reference sequence). The CDR3 extends over 13 amino acids. The CDR3 loop reads CASSSGTIGEQYF. Written as DNA, the CDR3 is TGTGCCAGCAGTAGCGGGACCATCGGGGAGCAGTACTTC.

This clone was seen a single time. This rearrangement joins TRBV6-5 to TRBJ1-5, with D uncertain. This CDR3 has 15 amino acids. The germline V gene has CDR1 MNHEY and CDR2 SVGAGI. Trimming pared 5 bases from V and 2 bases from J, leaving 13 bases between. CDR3 sequence (DNA): TGTGCCAGCAGTAGGCAGCTAGGTGGCAATCAGCCCCAGCATTTT. Its protein is CASSRQLGGNQPQHF.

This clone was picked up many times. This chain joins TRBV19 and TRBJ1-3, with 7 bases lining up with TRBD1. Germline V gene lookup returns CDR1 LNHDA and CDR2 SQIVND (reference sequence). J was trimmed by 0 bases and V by 5 bases; bases with no gene match: 10. The CDR3 extends over 17 amino acids. CDR3 loop: CASSPRGDSSSGNTIYF. The CDR3 bases are TGTGCCAGTAGTCCGCGAGGGGACAGCAGCTCTGGAAACACCATATATTTT. The full variable domain, in which reference TRBV19 and TRBJ1-3 provide the parts outside the CDR3, is DGGITQSPKYLFRKEGQNVTLSCEQNLNHDAMYWYRQDPGQGLRLIYYSQIVNDFQKGDIAEGYSVSREKKESFPLTVTSAQKNPTAFYLCASSPRGDSSSGNTIYFGEGSWLTVV.

The chain is built from TRBV9 and TRBJ2-2, with a tentative D call TRBD2 (6 bases). This CDR3 is built from 15 residues. V shed 3 bases and J shed 3 bases, with 12 bases lying between them. The germline V gene has CDR1 SGDLS and CDR2 YYNGEE. The CDR3 coding sequence is TGTGCCAGCAGCGCCTCTAGCGATTACACCGGGGAGCTGTTTTTT. The encoded protein is CASSASSDYTGELFF.

J is TRBJ2-7 and V is TRBV4-3; D is ambiguous. V lost 0 bases and J 2 bases, leaving 8 bases between the germline ends. Germline CDR1 reads LGHNA; CDR2 reads YSLEER. The CDR3 spans 14 residues. The chain's CDR3 is CASSQDTKPYEQYF. The CDR3 region has the DNA TGCGCCAGCAGCCAAGATACGAAGCCCTACGAGCAGTACTTC.

The table lists this clone with a few counts. The genes are TRBV30 and TRBJ2-5, with 9 bases that match TRBD1. CDR3 length: 13 residues. Germline V CDR1 and CDR2: GTSNPN, SVGIG (reference sequence). The J segment lost 3 bases and the V segment lost 1 base, leaving 0 bases of the junction unmatched. The CDR3 here is CAWSGTGEETQYF. As DNA, the CDR3 is TGTGCCTGGAGTGGGACAGGGGAAGAGACCCAGTACTTC.

The CDR3 here is CASRRVDGNTIYF. Here the CDR3 DNA reads TGTGCCAGCAGGCGGGTAGATGGAAACACCATATATTTT. The gene calls are TRBV27 and TRBJ1-3; D gene uncertain. V was shortened by 6 bases and J by 3 bases, with 9 bases between the two germline ends. The CDR3 totals 13 residues. CDR1 and CDR2 (germline): MNHEY, SMNVEV (reference sequence).

DNA of the CDR3: TGTGCCAGCAGTTTAGCGGAGCCCACAGATACGCAGTATTTT. Its translation: CASSLAEPTDTQYF. This chain links TRBV27 with TRBJ2-3; D remains ambiguous. The CDR3 loop spans 14 amino acids. Germline lookup yields CDR1 MNHEY and CDR2 SMNVEV (reference sequence). The ends were cut back, 2 bases at V and 2 bases at J, with 8 bases in the middle.

The table lists this clone with a few counts. This chain links TRBV28 with TRBJ2-2; TRBD1 might be the D (6 bases). Germline V gene lookup returns CDR1 MDHEN and CDR2 SYDVKM. This CDR3 has 17 residues. V was shortened by 5 bases and J by 0 bases, with 16 bases between the two germline ends. CDR3: CASSPRGGGANTGELFF. Here the CDR3 DNA reads TGTGCCAGCAGTCCCAGAGGTGGGGGCGCGAACACCGGGGAGCTGTTTTTT.

This clone was detected only a few times. This chain connects TRBV6-6 to TRBJ1-5; D is unresolved. Trimming took off 6 bases at V and 9 bases at J, with 12 bases between the two ends. Germline V lookup: CDR1 MNHNY, CDR2 SVGAGI (reference sequence). The CDR3 is 12 residues long. CDR3 in amino acids: CASSQFRGPQHF. DNA for the CDR3: TGTGCCAGCAGCCAATTCCGGGGGCCCCAGCATTTT.

The V call is TRBV28, the J call TRBJ2-1; tentative D call: TRBD2 (6 bases). In germline, CDR1 is MDHEN, CDR2 SYDVKM. V was trimmed by 1 base and J by 3 bases, leaving 13 bases between them. This CDR3 is 16 amino acids long. CDR3 residues: CASSLSGAASYNEQFF. The CDR3 DNA sequence: TGTGCCAGCAGTTTATCGGGAGCTGCAAGCTACAATGAGCAGTTCTTC.